The entry below gives a single TCR beta chain sequence along with its context. This record comes from a study of T cell repertoires in MIS-A myocarditis. TCRdb keeps only in-frame clones here, not all; method: immunoSEQ multiplex PCR. Among 10,000 to 13,000 clones listed, around 83% were seen once. In germline, CDR1 is SEHNR, CDR2 FQNEAQ (reference sequence). V was shortened by 4 bases and J by 15 bases, with 19 bases between the two germline ends. This CDR3 region has 13 residues. This chain uses TRBV7-9 with TRBJ2-1; D possibly uses TRBD1 or TRBD2 (5 bases each). The clonotype comes from a young man with fulminant myocarditis from multisystem inflammatory syndrome in adults (MIS-A) after COVID-19. Sequences were obtained from right ventricle heart tissue obtained at autopsy. CDR3 DNA: TGTGCCAGCAGCTACCCGGGACCCTGGGTCGTGTTCTTC. Its translation is CASSYPGPWVVFF.